The 23 T cell receptor beta chains reported below all come from one sample, sequenced in a study of T cells in Graves' hyperthyroidism and ophthalmopathy (dated by TCRdb to between 2018 and 2021). Library generation was performed with multiplex PCR. TCRdb records Illumina HiSeq 2000 as the sequencer. The TCR beta CDR3 regions were amplified from RNA transcripts. The first round of RT-PCR for the TCR CDR3 was performed with the HTBI primer set and the Qiagen OneStep RT-PCR kit. Using fastp trimming at Q25 and MiXCR clonotype assembly, TCRdb reanalyzed the public sequencing data and kept in-frame beta chains. For every CDR3 protein sequence, its rows merge into one entry that carries the most common genes and DNA. The sample records about 350,000 distinct CDR3 sequences, roughly 15% of which are singletons. Of the sample, about 21% falls within the top ten clones. The sequencing sample was made of blood. These TCRs come from a woman aged 60-75 years with Graves' ophthalmopathy.

This clonotype was recorded many times. The junction departs from germline at one end; a sequencing error may be responsible. The chain uses TRBV2 and TRBJ2-3; 7 positions agree with TRBD2. Germline V gene sequence: CDR1 SNHLY, CDR2 FYNNEI. The CDR3 runs 13 residues. CDR3 in amino acids: CASREEAGSTQYF. The CDR3 region has the DNA TGTGCCAGCAGGGAAGAAGCGGGAAGTACGCAGTATTTT.

There are a few counts of this clonotype. The gene calls are TRBV20-1 and TRBJ2-7, with D hard to call. CDR1 and CDR2 (germline): DFQATT, SNEGSKA (reference sequence). The germline V and J ends were trimmed by 6 bases and 7 bases, with 10 bases remaining between them. The length of the CDR3 is 10 residues. CDR3 sequence reads: CSARTEEQYF. The CDR3 DNA reads TGCAGTGCCCGGACGGAGGAGCAGTACTTC.

This clonotype was found a few times. The genes are TRBV6-1 and TRBJ1-5; D is unresolved. This CDR3 has 13 residues. Trimming took 6 bases from V and 7 from J, leaving 13 bases between them. CDR1 MNHNS and CDR2 SASEGT come from the germline V gene. CDR3 DNA: TGTGCCAGCAGCCTCCGTAGCGCCCAGCCCCAGCATTTT. Residues: CASSLRSAQPQHF.

This clonotype appeared many times. The CDR3, as DNA: TGCAGTGCTAGAGACCCAGGGGCCGGGGACACTGAAGCTTTCTTT. Translation: CSARDPGAGDTEAFF. This chain connects TRBV20-1 to TRBJ1-1; D perhaps matches TRBD1 (6 bases). The germline V gene encodes CDR1 DFQATT and CDR2 SNEGSKA (reference sequence). V lost 0 bases and J lost 3, with 14 bases in between. The CDR3 runs 15 residues.

This clonotype was detected only a few times. The chain employs TRBV5-1 and TRBJ1-4; D is ambiguous. The CDR3 runs to 13 residues. Trimming took 6 bases from V and 8 from J, leaving 14 bases between them. Germline CDR1 is SGHRS and CDR2 is YFSETQ. CDR3 amino acids: CASKGAEGEKLFF. The DNA of the CDR3 is TGCGCCAGCAAAGGCGCCGAAGGGGAAAAACTGTTTTTT.

This clonotype was observed at least ten times. This chain joins TRBV28 and TRBJ2-5; 7 nucleotides line up with TRBD2. CDR3 size: 17 residues. Trimming cost V 8 bases and J 7 bases; bases outside gene matches: 22. Germline V CDR1 and CDR2: MDHEN, SYDVKM. CDR3 residues: CASHDRGGTPSPGTQYF. The CDR3 bases are TGTGCCAGCCATGATAGGGGAGGGACGCCTAGCCCGGGGACCCAGTACTTC.

This clonotype was observed at least ten times. The chain couples TRBV12-3 or TRBV12-4 to TRBJ2-2; TRBD2 matches at 8 bases. V gave up 7 bases and J gave up 7 bases; unmatched junction bases: 11. The CDR3 contains 15 residues. The CDR3 spells CASTIKAGVNGELFF. The CDR3 DNA is TGTGCCAGCACCATCAAAGCGGGAGTTAACGGGGAGCTGTTTTTT.

This chain links TRBV9 with TRBJ2-2, with TRBD2 identical over 9 bases. The CDR3 totals 18 residues. Germline loops: CDR1 SGDLS, CDR2 YYNGEE. J was trimmed by 3 bases and V by 4 bases; bases with no gene match: 13. DNA of the CDR3: TGTGCCAGCAGCCCCGAACCGGGCGGGAGGGCCCACACCGGGGAGCTGTTTTTT. It encodes CASSPEPGGRAHTGELFF.

This clonotype was counted a few times. The chain carries TRBV24-1 and TRBJ2-1; 9 positions match TRBD2. The CDR3 spans 16 residues. Germline V gene data show CDR1 as KGHDR and CDR2 as SFDVKD. Unmatched junction bases numbered 3, after V lost 4 bases and J lost 0 bases. Here the CDR3 DNA reads TGTGCCACCAGTGACTCTAGCGGGAACTCCTACAATGAGCAGTTCTTC. It is translated as CATSDSSGNSYNEQFF.

This clonotype came up many times. The V call is TRBV7-2, the J call TRBJ2-1; the D gene could be TRBD1 or TRBD2 (5 bases each). Looked up from germline, CDR1 is SGHTA and CDR2 is FQGNSA. There are 15 residues in the CDR3. V was cut by 8 bases and J by 0 bases, with 14 bases left in between. The CDR3 sequence is CASGDGTHSYNEQFF. DNA for the CDR3: TGTGCCAGCGGAGACGGGACGCACTCCTACAATGAGCAGTTCTTC.

This clonotype appeared many times. The genes are TRBV11-2 and TRBJ2-5, with TRBD2 as a possible D gene (6 bases). The germline CDR1 and CDR2 sequences are SGHAT and FQNNGV. This CDR3 contains 17 residues. Trimming took 3 bases from V and 4 from J, leaving 21 bases between them. CDR3 protein: CASSFNWLARGRETQYF. The CDR3 DNA reads TGTGCCAGCAGCTTCAACTGGCTAGCGCGGGGCCGAGAGACCCAGTACTTC.

This clonotype appeared many times. V gene TRBV5-1 combines with J gene TRBJ2-5, with D perhaps TRBD1 (5 bases). The V gene's germline CDR1 is SGHRS and CDR2 YFSETQ. The CDR3 totals 15 residues. V lost 4 bases and J lost 2, with 15 bases in between. The CDR3, as DNA: TGCGCCAGCAGCACAGGCCCACAGCAACAAGAGACCCAGTACTTC. Translating it yields CASSTGPQQQETQYF.

This clonotype was observed at least ten times. V and J are TRBV11-2 and TRBJ2-5, with a tentative D call TRBD1 (7 bases). The V and J ends lost 1 base and 2 bases respectively, with 11 bases between them. CDR3 length: 15 residues. Germline loops: CDR1 SGHAT, CDR2 FQNNGV. In DNA, the CDR3 is TGTGCCAGCAGCTTAGGACAGGGAGGACAAGAGACCCAGTACTTC. It codes for CASSLGQGGQETQYF.

A remark on this clonotype: A read error may explain this, as a much larger clone is one base away. The DNA for the CDR3 is TGTGCCAGCAGTTTGGGGTGGACAACCACAGGTACGCAGTATTTT. Translated, it gives CASSLGWTTTGTQYF. The chain combines TRBV12-3 or TRBV12-4 with TRBJ2-3; a possible D gene is TRBD1 (5 bases). The CDR3 is 15 residues long.

In this sample, this clonotype turned up many times. This chain connects TRBV6-1 to TRBJ1-1, with no clear D. CDR3 length: 13 residues. Between the trimmed V and J ends, which lost 8 bases and 0 bases, there was a span of 10 bases. Germline CDR1 and CDR2: MNHNS and SASEGT. This CDR3 reads CASLRDVNTEAFF. CDR3 in DNA: TGTGCCAGCTTAAGGGATGTGAACACTGAAGCTTTCTTT.

The V and J genes are TRBV30 and TRBJ2-5; 8 nucleotides match TRBD1. The CDR3 extends over 15 amino acids. V lost 3 bases, J lost 1 base, and 7 bases stayed unmatched. The germline V gene has CDR1 GTSNPN and CDR2 SVGIG (reference sequence). The chain's CDR3 is CAWRTGVGVQETQYF. Written as DNA, the CDR3 is TGTGCCTGGAGGACAGGGGTAGGGGTCCAAGAGACCCAGTACTTC. The entire variable domain, with the rest obtained from reference TRBV30 and TRBJ2-5, is as follows: SQTIHQWPATLVQPVGSPLSLECTVEGTSNPNLYWYRQAAGRGLQLLFYSVGIGQISSEVPQNLSASRPQDRQFILSSKKLLLSDSGFYLCAWRTGVGVQETQYFGPGTRLLVL.

The rearrangement uses TRBV5-1 and TRBJ2-5; no definite D call. The germline V gene has CDR1 SGHRS and CDR2 YFSETQ. This CDR3 spans 13 amino acids. Trimming cost V 4 bases and J 5 bases, with 12 bases left between them. CDR3 in amino acids: CASSPDVGETQYF. In DNA form, the CDR3 reads TGCGCCAGCAGCCCGGACGTTGGGGAGACCCAGTACTTC.

The genes are TRBV5-4 and TRBJ2-1, with D possibly being TRBD1 or TRBD2 (5 bases each). The V gene's germline CDR1 is SGHNT and CDR2 YYREEE (reference sequence). The CDR3 covers 14 residues. Trimming pared 10 bases from V and 4 bases from J, leaving 18 bases between. The CDR3 reads CASTYEGPYNEQFF. Here the CDR3 DNA reads TGTGCCTCGACCTACGAGGGGCCATACAATGAGCAGTTCTTC.

In this sample, this clonotype turned up many times. V is TRBV6-1 and J is TRBJ1-1; no clear D gene. The V end lost 6 bases, the J end lost 5 bases, and 16 bases lay between the germline ends. The CDR3 covers 14 residues. Germline V gene lookup returns CDR1 MNHNS and CDR2 SASEGT. The CDR3 region is CASSTPLGGTEAFF. The DNA of the CDR3 is TGTGCCAGCAGCACCCCCTTGGGAGGGACTGAAGCTTTCTTT.

This clonotype was recorded many times. The genes are TRBV20-1 and TRBJ2-3; TRBD2 matches 10 bases. The CDR3 contains 15 residues. V gave up 3 bases and J gave up 6 bases; unmatched junction bases: 9. CDR1 is DFQATT and CDR2 is SNEGSKA in the germline V gene (reference sequence). The CDR3 DNA reads as TGCAGTGCTAGTCGCACTAGCGGGATTGGGGATACGCAGTATTTT. Encoded protein: CSASRTSGIGDTQYF.

This clonotype was picked up many times. The rearrangement uses TRBV11-2 and TRBJ2-7; D is possibly TRBD1 (5 bases). CDR1 and CDR2 (germline): SGHAT, FQNNGV. Trimming pared 3 bases from V and 4 bases from J, leaving 10 bases between. The CDR3 totals 13 residues. CDR3 in amino acids: CASSLSQVYEQYF. Here the CDR3 DNA reads TGTGCCAGCAGCTTGTCACAGGTTTACGAGCAGTACTTC.

The table lists this clonotype with many counts. V and J are TRBV5-1 and TRBJ1-1, with D unclear. The germline gives CDR1 SGHRS, CDR2 YFSETQ. The CDR3 loop spans 15 amino acids. Deletions cut 3 bases from V and 1 base from J, with 13 bases between. CDR3 protein: CASSSRVSANTEAFF. CDR3 DNA sequence: TGCGCCAGCAGCTCTCGCGTCTCGGCGAACACTGAAGCTTTCTTT. The complete variable domain, with remaining parts taken from reference TRBV5-1 and TRBJ1-1, reads KAGVTQTPRYLIKTRGQQVTLSCSPISGHRSVSWYQQTPGQGLQFLFEYFSETQRNKGNFPGRFSGRQFSNSRSEMNVSTLELGDSALYLCASSSRVSANTEAFFGQGTRLTVV.

The sample holds one count of this clonotype. The DNA for the CDR3 is TGTGCCAGCAGCCAGCGGGAGGGTTACGAGCAGTACTTC. It encodes CASSQREGYEQYF. V gene TRBV5-4 combines with J gene TRBJ2-7; 10 nucleotides match TRBD2. After removal of 4 bases from V and 4 bases from J, the junction contained 2 bases not matched to a gene. Germline CDR1 and CDR2: SGHNT and YYREEE (reference sequence). The CDR3 runs to 13 residues. Full variable domain (remainder filled in from reference TRBV5-4 and TRBJ2-7): ETGVTQSPTHLIKTRGQQVTLRCSSQSGHNTVSWYQQALGQGPQFIFQYYREEENGRGNFPPRFSGLQFPNYSSELNVNALELDDSALYLCASSQREGYEQYFGPGTRLTVT.